This is a list of T cell receptor beta chains from one sample in a study of T-cell reconstitution after alpha-beta-depleted transplantation in children. TCRdb re-called the PCR reads with MiXCR, one entry per CDR3 protein. Of 40,000 to 60,000 distinct CDR3 sequences in the sample, around a tenth are singletons; the top ten hold 27%. Sequencing was performed on PBMCs, mostly from graft donor cells, taken 60 days after TCRalphabeta/CD19-depleted stem cell transplant. Every receptor here comes from a male patient between 2 and 15 years old who had a stem cell transplant for chronic granulomatous disease, so the T cells may come from the graft donor. The CDR3 runs from the conserved cysteine through the conserved F or W. D genes are given only for firm matches. Size tells how often a clone was seen (once, few, many) or the class of an expanded clone, and some rows leave it out.

TRBV7-2	NA	TRBJ2-1	NA	CASSLDGQSYNEQFF	TGTGCCAGCAGCTTGGACGGTCAGTCCTACAATGAGCAGTTCTTC
TRBV7-8	few	TRBJ2-3	NA	CASSQGFTDTQYF	TGTGCCAGCAGCCAGGGGTTCACAGATACGCAGTATTTT
TRBV4-3	many	TRBJ2-1	NA	CASSPGLGGDYNEQFF	TGCGCCAGCAGCCCCGGGCTGGGCGGAGACTACAATGAGCAGTTCTTC
TRBV20-1	many	TRBJ2-5	NA	CSARSSRGRETQYF	TGCAGTGCTAGATCATCAAGGGGTCGGGAGACCCAGTACTTC
TRBV4-1	many	TRBJ1-2	NA	CASSLRDAHYGYTF	TGCGCCAGCAGCCTCCGGGACGCCCACTATGGCTACACCTTC
TRBV7-6	many	TRBJ2-1	TRBD2	CASTEKAGGTYNEQFF	TGTGCCAGCACTGAAAAAGCGGGAGGGACCTACAATGAGCAGTTCTTC
TRBV30	many	TRBJ2-1	NA	CAWKRAGSYNEQFF	TGTGCCTGGAAAAGGGCGGGATCCTACAATGAGCAGTTCTTC
TRBV20-1	many	TRBJ2-1	TRBD2	CSARVTSGLYNEQFF	TGCAGTGCTAGGGTGACTAGCGGTCTCTACAATGAGCAGTTCTTC
TRBV28	many	TRBJ2-4	NA	CASNSGAKNIQYF	TGTGCCAGCAATAGCGGAGCCAAAAACATTCAGTACTTC
TRBV6-5	many	TRBJ1-2	NA	CASSYLGRNYGYTF	TGTGCCAGCAGTTACTTGGGCCGAAACTATGGCTACACCTTC
TRBV7-6	many	TRBJ1-6	NA	CASSPLTGPLHF	TGTGCCAGCAGCCCCCTGACCGGACCCCTCCACTTT
TRBV19	many	TRBJ2-7	NA	CASSLEGRNPYEQYF	TGTGCCAGTAGTTTGGAGGGGCGGAATCCCTACGAGCAGTACTTC
TRBV15	NA	TRBJ2-3	NA	CATSSGHEKGNTQYF	TGTGCCACCAGCAGTGGACACGAAAAGGGAAATACGCAGTATTTT
TRBV20-1	NA	TRBJ1-2	NA	CSASPGSPNYGYTF	TGCAGTGCTAGCCCGGGGAGTCCTAACTATGGCTACACCTTC
TRBV29-1	many	TRBJ2-3	TRBD2	CSVLTSGSTDTQYF	TGCAGCGTCTTGACTAGCGGGAGTACAGATACGCAGTATTTT
TRBV20-1	many	TRBJ2-1	NA	CSAPTRGTNNEQFF	TGCAGTGCGCCGACTAGGGGGACTAACAATGAGCAGTTCTTC
TRBV30	few	TRBJ1-1	TRBD1	CACQRTGGFGTEAFF	TGTGCCTGCCAAAGGACAGGGGGATTCGGCACTGAAGCTTTCTTT
TRBV10-3	many	TRBJ2-3	NA	CAISSTDTQYF	TGTGCCATAAGTAGCACAGATACGCAGTATTTT
TRBV3-1	NA	TRBJ2-1	TRBD2	CASSQVTGLAGYNEQFF	TGTGCCAGCAGCCAAGTTACGGGGCTAGCGGGATACAATGAGCAGTTCTTC
TRBV6-2/TRBV6-3	many	TRBJ2-7	NA	CASSYSAYEQYF	TGTGCCAGCAGTTACTCGGCCTACGAGCAGTACTTC
TRBV6-1	few	TRBJ2-7	TRBD2	CASSVRKGLEDEQYF	TGTGCCAGCAGTGTGAGAAAGGGACTAGAAGACGAGCAGTACTTC
TRBV28	many	TRBJ2-1	NA	CASSLQGRDNEQFF	TGTGCCAGCAGTTTGCAGGGCAGGGACAATGAGCAGTTCTTC
TRBV12-3/TRBV12-4	many	TRBJ1-1	NA	CASSYQGVVTEAFF	TGTGCCAGCAGCTATCAGGGCGTTGTCACTGAAGCTTTCTTT
TRBV5-1	NA	TRBJ1-2	NA	CASSLGDYGYTF	TGCGCCAGCAGCTTGGGGGACTATGGCTACACCTTC
TRBV20-1	NA	TRBJ1-3	NA	CSALRPTGSGNTIYF	TGCAGTGCCCTTAGGCCAACAGGGTCTGGAAACACCATATATTTT
TRBV12-3/TRBV12-4	few	TRBJ2-5	NA	CASRPAGGGETQYF	TGTGCCAGCAGGCCAGCAGGGGGAGGGGAGACCCAGTACTTC
TRBV27	many	TRBJ2-5	TRBD1	CASIGQGGKTQYF	TGTGCCAGCATAGGACAGGGGGGCAAGACCCAGTACTTC
TRBV12-3/TRBV12-4	many	TRBJ1-3	NA	CASSLGETGIGNTIYF	TGTGCCAGCAGTTTGGGGGAAACAGGGATTGGAAACACCATATATTTT
TRBV19	few	TRBJ1-2	NA	CASKLGTDYGYTF	TGTGCCAGTAAGTTGGGAACGGACTATGGCTACACCTTC
TRBV7-9	few	TRBJ1-5	NA	CASSLGVRVYSNQPQHF	TGTGCCAGCAGCTTAGGGGTCAGGGTGTATAGCAATCAGCCCCAGCATTTT
TRBV6-6	many	TRBJ2-6	NA	CASSGANVLTF	TGTGCCAGTTCTGGGGCCAACGTCCTGACTTTC
TRBV5-1	many	TRBJ2-5	NA	CASSPGGGAMQETQYF	TGCGCCAGCAGTCCCGGAGGGGGGGCGATGCAAGAGACCCAGTACTTC
TRBV5-1	many	TRBJ2-5	TRBD1	CASSRDSSQETQYF	TGCGCCAGCAGCCGGGACAGCTCCCAAGAGACCCAGTACTTC
TRBV2	many	TRBJ2-2	TRBD2	CARTRGGLTGELFF	TGTGCCAGAACCCGGGGAGGGTTAACCGGGGAGCTGTTTTTT
TRBV20-1	few	TRBJ2-3	NA	CSAPGAGSSVSPDTQYF	TGCAGTGCTCCTGGGGCGGGTAGTAGCGTCTCCCCAGATACGCAGTATTTT
TRBV12-3/TRBV12-4	many	TRBJ1-6	NA	CASSLAYSPLHF	TGTGCCAGCAGTTTGGCCTATTCACCCCTCCACTTT
TRBV28	many	TRBJ1-4	NA	CASSSWQGNEKLFF	TGTGCCAGCAGTTCTTGGCAGGGGAATGAAAAACTGTTTTTT
TRBV7-2	many	TRBJ2-5	NA	CASSFLERNQETQYF	TGTGCCAGCAGCTTTTTGGAGAGGAATCAAGAGACCCAGTACTTC
TRBV6-1	many	TRBJ2-2	NA	CASSPLHRDTGELFF	TGTGCCAGCAGTCCCTTACACAGGGACACCGGGGAGCTGTTTTTT
TRBV7-9	NA	TRBJ2-7	NA	CASSLARSVGRDEQYF	TGTGCCAGCAGCTTAGCGAGGTCGGTGGGCAGAGACGAGCAGTACTTC
TRBV6-5	many	TRBJ2-5	TRBD1	CASSYDRGLPYQETQYF	TGTGCCAGCAGTTACGACAGGGGGCTACCTTACCAAGAGACCCAGTACTTC
TRBV16	many	TRBJ2-3	NA	CASSHFGLGDTQYF	TGTGCCAGCAGCCATTTCGGACTTGGGGATACGCAGTATTTT
TRBV20-1	NA	TRBJ1-2	NA	CSAWGLPSGYTF	TGCAGTGCTTGGGGGCTACCGAGTGGCTACACCTTC
TRBV10-3	many	TRBJ1-2	NA	CAISERGGYTF	TGTGCCATCAGTGAAAGGGGTGGCTACACCTTC
TRBV7-2	many	TRBJ2-7	TRBD2	CASSSLAGVTYEQYF	TGTGCCAGCAGTTCACTAGCGGGAGTGACCTACGAGCAGTACTTC
TRBV19	NA	TRBJ1-5	NA	CASSVRQWQPQHF	TGTGCCAGTAGTGTCAGACAGTGGCAGCCCCAGCATTTT
TRBV5-1	many	TRBJ2-7	TRBD2	CASSPKTSGSYEQYF	TGCGCCAGCAGTCCCAAGACTAGCGGGAGCTACGAGCAGTACTTC
TRBV28	few	TRBJ1-6	TRBD1	CASTRQGGYNSPLHF	TGTGCCAGTACTAGACAGGGGGGTTATAATTCACCCCTCCACTTT
TRBV12-3/TRBV12-4	NA	TRBJ1-2	NA	CASSRRADHYGYTF	TGTGCCAGCAGCCGACGCGCCGATCACTATGGCTACACCTTC
TRBV7-8	many	TRBJ1-2	NA	CASSPGRDYGYTF	TGTGCCAGCAGCCCTGGCCGAGACTATGGCTACACCTTC
TRBV9	many	TRBJ2-3	NA	CASSVELGTDTQYF	TGTGCCAGCAGCGTAGAACTCGGCACAGATACGCAGTATTTT
TRBV9	few	TRBJ2-5	NA	CASSVQIKETQYF	TGTGCCAGCAGCGTTCAAATCAAAGAGACCCAGTACTTC
TRBV3-1	many	TRBJ2-3	NA	CASSASVSTDTQYF	TGTGCCAGCAGCGCTAGCGTGAGCACAGATACGCAGTATTTT
TRBV6-2/TRBV6-3	many	TRBJ2-7	TRBD1	CASSYKRQGYEQYF	TGTGCCAGCAGTTACAAGCGACAGGGGTACGAGCAGTACTTC
TRBV3-1	NA	TRBJ1-1	TRBD1	CATSPIYNRGFFMNTEAFF	TGTGCCACCAGCCCGATATACAACAGGGGGTTCTTCATGAACACTGAAGCTTTCTTT
TRBV30	NA	TRBJ2-4	NA	CAWSSEVLALGKNIQYF	TGTGCCTGGAGTTCAGAGGTCCTAGCCTTAGGCAAAAACATTCAGTACTTC
TRBV6-2/TRBV6-3	few	TRBJ2-6	TRBD2	CASSYLGLAASGANVLTF	TGTGCCAGCAGTTACTTGGGACTAGCGGCCTCTGGGGCCAACGTCCTGACTTTC